This TCR beta chain was sequenced for a study of cytomegalovirus exposure and HLA in healthy donors. Germline V gene sequence: CDR1 LNHDA, CDR2 SQIVND (reference sequence). The CDR3 loop spans 14 amino acids. V gave up 3 bases and J gave up 5 bases; unmatched junction bases: 7. Primers: 60 Vbeta forward and 13 Jbeta reverse. Produced via immunoSEQ multiplex PCR; TCRdb's table is partial and in-frame only. This table holds about 160,000 clones, roughly 85% found once. The sample consisted of PBMCs. The rearrangement links TRBV19 to TRBJ2-7, with 7 positions matching TRBD1. This receptor was identified in a woman aged 45-60 years in good health and CMV-seronegative. The CDR3 DNA is TGTGCCAGTAGTATTCGGGACAGTCAGCACGAGCAGTACTTC. Protein sequence: CASSIRDSQHEQYF. Using reference TRBV19 and TRBJ2-7 for the parts outside the CDR3, the full variable domain is DGGITQSPKYLFRKEGQNVTLSCEQNLNHDAMYWYRQDPGQGLRLIYYSQIVNDFQKGDIAEGYSVSREKKESFPLTVTSAQKNPTAFYLCASSIRDSQHEQYFGPGTRLTVT.